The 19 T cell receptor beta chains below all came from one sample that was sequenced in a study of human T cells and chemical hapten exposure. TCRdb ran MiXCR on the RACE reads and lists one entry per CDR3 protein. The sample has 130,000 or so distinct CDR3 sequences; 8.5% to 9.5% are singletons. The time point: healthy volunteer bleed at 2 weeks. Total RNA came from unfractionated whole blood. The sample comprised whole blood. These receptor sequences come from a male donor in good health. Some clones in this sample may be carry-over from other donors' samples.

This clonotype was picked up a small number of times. The CDR3 region is CSAFTTSGGVKETQYF. CDR3 nucleotide sequence: TGCAGTGCCTTTACGACTAGCGGGGGGGTTAAAGAGACCCAGTACTTC. V and J are TRBV20-1 and TRBJ2-5, with 14 bases matching TRBD2. In germline, CDR1 is DFQATT, CDR2 SNEGSKA (reference sequence). V lost 6 bases to trimming and J lost 3 bases; unmatched junction nucleotides: 9. The CDR3 extends over 16 amino acids.

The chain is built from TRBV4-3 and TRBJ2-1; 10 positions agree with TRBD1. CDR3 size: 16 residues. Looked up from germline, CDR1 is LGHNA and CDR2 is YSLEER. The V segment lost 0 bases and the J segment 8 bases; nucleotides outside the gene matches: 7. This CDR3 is CASSQEGDRGFDEQFF. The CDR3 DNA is TGCGCCAGCAGCCAAGAAGGGGACAGGGGATTCGATGAGCAGTTCTTC.

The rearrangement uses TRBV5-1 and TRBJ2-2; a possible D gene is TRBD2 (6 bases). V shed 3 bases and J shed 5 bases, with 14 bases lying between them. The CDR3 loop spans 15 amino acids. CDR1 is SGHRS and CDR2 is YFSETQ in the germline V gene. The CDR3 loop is CASSSKRVETGELFF. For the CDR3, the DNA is TGCGCCAGCAGCTCTAAGCGGGTTGAAACCGGGGAGCTGTTTTTT.

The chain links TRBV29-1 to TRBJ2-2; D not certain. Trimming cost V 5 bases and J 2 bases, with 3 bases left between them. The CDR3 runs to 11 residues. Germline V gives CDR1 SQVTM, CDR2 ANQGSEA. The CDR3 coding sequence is TGCAGCGTTTCAAACACCGGGGAGCTGTTTTTT. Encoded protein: CSVSNTGELFF.

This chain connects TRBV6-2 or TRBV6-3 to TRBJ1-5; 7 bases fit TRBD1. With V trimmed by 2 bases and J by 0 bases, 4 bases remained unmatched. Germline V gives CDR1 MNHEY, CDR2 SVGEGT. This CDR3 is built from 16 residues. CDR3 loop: CASSYDREHSNQPQHF. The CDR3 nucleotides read TGTGCCAGCAGTTACGACAGGGAACATAGCAATCAGCCCCAGCATTTT.

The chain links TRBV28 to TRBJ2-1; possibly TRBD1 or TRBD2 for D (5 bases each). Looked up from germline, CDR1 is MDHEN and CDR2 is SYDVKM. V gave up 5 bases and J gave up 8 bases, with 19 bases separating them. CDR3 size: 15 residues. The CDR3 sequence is CASSIPRQRGDEQFF. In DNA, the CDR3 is TGTGCCAGCAGTATTCCTCGACAGAGGGGCGATGAGCAGTTCTTC.

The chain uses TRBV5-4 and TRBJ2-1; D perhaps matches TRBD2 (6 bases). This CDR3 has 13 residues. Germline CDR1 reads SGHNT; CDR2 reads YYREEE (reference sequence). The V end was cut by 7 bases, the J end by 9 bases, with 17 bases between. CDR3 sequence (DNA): TGTGCCAGCTCATTGTCTAGCGATCGTGAGCAGTTCTTC. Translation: CASSLSSDREQFF.

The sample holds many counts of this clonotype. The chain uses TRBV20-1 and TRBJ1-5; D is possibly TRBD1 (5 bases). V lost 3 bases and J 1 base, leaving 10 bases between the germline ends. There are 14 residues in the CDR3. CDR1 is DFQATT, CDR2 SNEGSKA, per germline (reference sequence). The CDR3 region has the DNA TGCAGTGCTAGTATGACAGAAAGCAATCAGCCCCAGCATTTT. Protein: CSASMTESNQPQHF.

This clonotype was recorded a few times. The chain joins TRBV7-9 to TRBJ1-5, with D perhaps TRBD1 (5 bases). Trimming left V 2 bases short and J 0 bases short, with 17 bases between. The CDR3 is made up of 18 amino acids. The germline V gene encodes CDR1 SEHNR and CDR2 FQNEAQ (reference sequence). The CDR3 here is CASSLWGDSSHSNQPQHF. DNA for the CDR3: TGTGCCAGCAGCTTATGGGGCGACAGTTCACATAGCAATCAGCCCCAGCATTTT.

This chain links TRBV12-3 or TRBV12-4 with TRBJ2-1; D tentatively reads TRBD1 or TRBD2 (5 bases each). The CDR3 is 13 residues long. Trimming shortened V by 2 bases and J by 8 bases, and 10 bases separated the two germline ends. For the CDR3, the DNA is TGTGCCAGCAGTTTACAGGGTAGCGATGAGCAGTTCTTC. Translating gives CASSLQGSDEQFF.

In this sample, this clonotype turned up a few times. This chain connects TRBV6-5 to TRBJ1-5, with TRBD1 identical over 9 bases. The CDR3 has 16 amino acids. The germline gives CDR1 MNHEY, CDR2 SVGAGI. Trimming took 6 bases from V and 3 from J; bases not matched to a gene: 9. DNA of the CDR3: TGTGCCAGCAGACAAAGACAGGGGGTAATCAATCAGCCCCAGCATTTT. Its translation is CASRQRQGVINQPQHF.

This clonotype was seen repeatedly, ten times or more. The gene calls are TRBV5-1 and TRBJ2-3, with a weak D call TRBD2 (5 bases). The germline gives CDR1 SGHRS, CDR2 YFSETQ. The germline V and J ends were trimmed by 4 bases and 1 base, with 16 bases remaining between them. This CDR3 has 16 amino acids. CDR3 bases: TGCGCCAGCAGCCCATCGACGCCACTAGGCACAGATACGCAGTATTTT. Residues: CASSPSTPLGTDTQYF.

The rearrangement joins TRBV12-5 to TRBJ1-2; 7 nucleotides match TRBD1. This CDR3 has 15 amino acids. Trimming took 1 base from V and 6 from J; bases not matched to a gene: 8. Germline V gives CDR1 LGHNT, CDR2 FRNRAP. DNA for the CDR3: TGTGCTAGTGGTTTGGGGGACAGAGGCAGGGATGGCTACACCTTC. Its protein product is CASGLGDRGRDGYTF.

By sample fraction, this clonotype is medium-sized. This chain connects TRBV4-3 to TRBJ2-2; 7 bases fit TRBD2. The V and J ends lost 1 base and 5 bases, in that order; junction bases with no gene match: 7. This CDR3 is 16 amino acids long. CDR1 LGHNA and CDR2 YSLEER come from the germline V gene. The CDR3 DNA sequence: TGCGCCAGCAGCCAAGTGATCAGCGGGGAAACCGGGGAGCTGTTTTTT. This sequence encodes CASSQVISGETGELFF.

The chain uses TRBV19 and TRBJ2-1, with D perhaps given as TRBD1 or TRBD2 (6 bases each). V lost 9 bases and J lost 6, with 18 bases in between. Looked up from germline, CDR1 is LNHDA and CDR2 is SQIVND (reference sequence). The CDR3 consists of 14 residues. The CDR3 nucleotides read TGTGCCAGCACAGGGACTCTGCTGGGCAATGAGCAGTTCTTC. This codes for CASTGTLLGNEQFF.

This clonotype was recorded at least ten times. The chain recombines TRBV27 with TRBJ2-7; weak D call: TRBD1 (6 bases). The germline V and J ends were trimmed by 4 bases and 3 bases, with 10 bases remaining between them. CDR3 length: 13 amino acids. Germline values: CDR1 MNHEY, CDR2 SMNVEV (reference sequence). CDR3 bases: TGTGCCAGCAGTTCTGGGGGCTTCTACGAGCAGTACTTC. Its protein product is CASSSGGFYEQYF.

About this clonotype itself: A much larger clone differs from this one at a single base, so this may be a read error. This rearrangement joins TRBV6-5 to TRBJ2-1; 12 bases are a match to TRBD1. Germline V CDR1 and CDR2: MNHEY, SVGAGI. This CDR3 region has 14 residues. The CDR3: CASRHGTGGNEHFF. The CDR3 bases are TGTGCCAGCAGACATGGGACAGGGGGCAATGAGCATTTCTTC.

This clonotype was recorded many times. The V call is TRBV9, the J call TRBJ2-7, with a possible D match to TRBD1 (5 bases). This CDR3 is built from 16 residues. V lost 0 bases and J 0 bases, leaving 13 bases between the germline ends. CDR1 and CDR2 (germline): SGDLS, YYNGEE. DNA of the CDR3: TGTGCCAGCAGCGTAGCGGCGACAGTTAGCTCCTACGAGCAGTACTTC. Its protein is CASSVAATVSSYEQYF.

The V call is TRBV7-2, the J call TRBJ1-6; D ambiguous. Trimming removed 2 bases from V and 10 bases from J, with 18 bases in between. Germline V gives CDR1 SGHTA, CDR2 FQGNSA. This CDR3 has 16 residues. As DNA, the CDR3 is TGTGCCAGCAGCTTAAGCCGGGTTTGGGTGAGCTCACCCCTCCACTTT. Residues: CASSLSRVWVSSPLHF.